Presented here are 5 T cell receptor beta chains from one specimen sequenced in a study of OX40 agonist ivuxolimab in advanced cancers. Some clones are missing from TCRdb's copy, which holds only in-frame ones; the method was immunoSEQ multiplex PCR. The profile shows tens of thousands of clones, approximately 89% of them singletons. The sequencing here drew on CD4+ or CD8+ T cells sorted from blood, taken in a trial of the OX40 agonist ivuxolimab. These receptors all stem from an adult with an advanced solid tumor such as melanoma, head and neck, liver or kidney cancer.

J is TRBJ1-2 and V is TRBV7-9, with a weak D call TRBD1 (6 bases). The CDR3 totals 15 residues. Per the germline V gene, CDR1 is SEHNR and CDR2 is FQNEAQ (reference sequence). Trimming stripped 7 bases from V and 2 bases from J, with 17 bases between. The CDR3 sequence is CASNPKSGENYGYTF. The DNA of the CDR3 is TGTGCCAGCAACCCCAAGTCAGGGGAGAACTATGGCTACACCTTC.

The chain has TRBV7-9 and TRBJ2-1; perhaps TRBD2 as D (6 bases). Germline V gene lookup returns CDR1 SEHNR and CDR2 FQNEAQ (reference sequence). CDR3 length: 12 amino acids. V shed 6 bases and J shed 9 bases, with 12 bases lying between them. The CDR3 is CASSLTRAEQFF. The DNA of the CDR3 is TGTGCCAGCAGTTTGACTAGGGCTGAGCAGTTCTTC.

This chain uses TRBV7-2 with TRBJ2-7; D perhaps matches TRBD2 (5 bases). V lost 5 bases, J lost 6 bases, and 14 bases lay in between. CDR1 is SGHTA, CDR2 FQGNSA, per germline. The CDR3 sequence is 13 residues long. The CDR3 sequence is CASSLPEDVEQYF. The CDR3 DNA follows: TGTGCCAGCAGCCTGCCGGAGGACGTCGAGCAGTACTTC.

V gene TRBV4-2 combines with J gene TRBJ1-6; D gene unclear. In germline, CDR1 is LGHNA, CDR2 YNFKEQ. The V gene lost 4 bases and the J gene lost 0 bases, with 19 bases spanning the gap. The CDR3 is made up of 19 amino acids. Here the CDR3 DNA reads TGTGCCAGCAGCCCAGGACCTTTCACCCCTAGCTCCTATAATTCACCCCTCCACTTT. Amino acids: CASSPGPFTPSSYNSPLHF.

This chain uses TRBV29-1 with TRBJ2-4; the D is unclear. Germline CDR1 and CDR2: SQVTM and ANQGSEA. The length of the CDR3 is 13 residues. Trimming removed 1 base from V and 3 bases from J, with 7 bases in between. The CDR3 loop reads CSVEAVGKNIQYF. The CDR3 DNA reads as TGCAGCGTTGAAGCAGTTGGCAAAAACATTCAGTACTTC.